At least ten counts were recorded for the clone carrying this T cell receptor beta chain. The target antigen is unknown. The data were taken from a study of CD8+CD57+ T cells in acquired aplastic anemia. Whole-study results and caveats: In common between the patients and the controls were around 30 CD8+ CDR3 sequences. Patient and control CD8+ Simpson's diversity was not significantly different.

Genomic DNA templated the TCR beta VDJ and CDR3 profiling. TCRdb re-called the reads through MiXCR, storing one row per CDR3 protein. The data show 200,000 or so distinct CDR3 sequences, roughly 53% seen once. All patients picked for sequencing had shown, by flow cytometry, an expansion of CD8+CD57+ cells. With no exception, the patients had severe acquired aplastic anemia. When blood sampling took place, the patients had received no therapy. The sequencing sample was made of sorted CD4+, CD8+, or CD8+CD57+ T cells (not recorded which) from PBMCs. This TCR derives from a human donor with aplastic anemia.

The CDR3 DNA sequence: TGTGCCAGCTCACCGACAGGGGAGACCCAGTACTTC. It is translated as CASSPTGETQYF. The chain recombines TRBV18 with TRBJ2-5; 7 nucleotides line up with TRBD1. CDR1 and CDR2 from the germline V gene are KGHSH and LQKENI. V was clipped by 3 bases and J by 5 bases; unmatched bases: 0. This CDR3 has 12 residues.